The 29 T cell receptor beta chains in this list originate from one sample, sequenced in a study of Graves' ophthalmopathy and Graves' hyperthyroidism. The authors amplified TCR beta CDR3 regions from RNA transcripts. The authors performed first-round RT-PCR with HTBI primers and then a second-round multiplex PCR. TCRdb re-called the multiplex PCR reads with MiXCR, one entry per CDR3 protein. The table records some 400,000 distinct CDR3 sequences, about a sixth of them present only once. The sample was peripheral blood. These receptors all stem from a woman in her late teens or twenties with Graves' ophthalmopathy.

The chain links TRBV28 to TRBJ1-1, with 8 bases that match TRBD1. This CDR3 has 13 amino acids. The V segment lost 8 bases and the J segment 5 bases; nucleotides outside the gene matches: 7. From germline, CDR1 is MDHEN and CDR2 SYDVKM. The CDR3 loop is CASRRRDRTEAFF. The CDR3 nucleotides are TGTGCCAGCCGTCGGAGGGACAGGACTGAAGCTTTCTTT.

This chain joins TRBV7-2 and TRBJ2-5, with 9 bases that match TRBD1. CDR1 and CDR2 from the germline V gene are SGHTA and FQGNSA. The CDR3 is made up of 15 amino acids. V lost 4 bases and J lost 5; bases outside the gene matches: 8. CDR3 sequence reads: CASSSGQGTGETQYF. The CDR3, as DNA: TGTGCCAGCAGCTCGGGACAGGGAACGGGGGAGACCCAGTACTTC.

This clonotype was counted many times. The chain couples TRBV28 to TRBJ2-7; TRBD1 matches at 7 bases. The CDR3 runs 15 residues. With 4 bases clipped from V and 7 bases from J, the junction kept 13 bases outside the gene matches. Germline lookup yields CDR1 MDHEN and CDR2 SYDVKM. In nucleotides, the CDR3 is TGTGCCAGCAGTTCTTCAGGGGGTAAATTGGGGGAGCAGTACTTC. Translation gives CASSSSGGKLGEQYF.

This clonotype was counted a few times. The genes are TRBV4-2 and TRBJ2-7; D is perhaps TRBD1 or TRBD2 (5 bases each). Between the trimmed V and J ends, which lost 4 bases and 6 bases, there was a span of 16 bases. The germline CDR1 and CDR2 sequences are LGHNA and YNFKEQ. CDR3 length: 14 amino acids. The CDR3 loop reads CASSPPAGGTEQYF. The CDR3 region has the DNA TGTGCCAGCAGCCCCCCCGCTGGGGGAACCGAGCAGTACTTC.

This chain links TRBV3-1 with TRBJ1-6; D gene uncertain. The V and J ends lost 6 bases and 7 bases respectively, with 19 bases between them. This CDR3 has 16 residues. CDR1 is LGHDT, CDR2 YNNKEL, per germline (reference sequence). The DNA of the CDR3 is TGTGCCAGCAGGATTCGTACGGGCAACCAAAATTCACCCCTCCACTTT. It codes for CASRIRTGNQNSPLHF.

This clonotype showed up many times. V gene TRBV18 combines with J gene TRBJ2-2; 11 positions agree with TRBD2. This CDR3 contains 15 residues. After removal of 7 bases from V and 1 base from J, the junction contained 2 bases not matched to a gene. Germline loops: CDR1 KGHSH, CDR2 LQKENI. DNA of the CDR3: TGTGCCAGCTTGGGACTAGCGGAGAACACCGGGGAGCTGTTTTTT. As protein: CASLGLAENTGELFF.

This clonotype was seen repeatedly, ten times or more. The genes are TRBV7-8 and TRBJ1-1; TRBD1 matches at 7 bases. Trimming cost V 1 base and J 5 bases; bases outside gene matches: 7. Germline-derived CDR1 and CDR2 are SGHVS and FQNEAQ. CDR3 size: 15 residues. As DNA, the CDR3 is TGTGCCAGCAGCTTAGTAGGGGCAGGGGGGACTGAAGCTTTCTTT. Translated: CASSLVGAGGTEAFF. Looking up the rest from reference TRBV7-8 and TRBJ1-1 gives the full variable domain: GAGVSQSPRYKVAKRGQDVALRCDPISGHVSLFWYQQALGQGPEFLTYFQNEAQLDKSGLPSDRFFAERPEGSVSTLKIQRTQQEDSAVYLCASSLVGAGGTEAFFGQGTRLTVV.

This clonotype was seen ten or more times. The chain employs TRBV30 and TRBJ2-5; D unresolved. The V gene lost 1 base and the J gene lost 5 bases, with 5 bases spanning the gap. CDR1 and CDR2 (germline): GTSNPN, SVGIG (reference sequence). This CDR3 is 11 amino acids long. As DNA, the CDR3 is TGTGCCTGGAGTGACCGTGAGACCCAGTACTTC. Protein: CAWSDRETQYF.

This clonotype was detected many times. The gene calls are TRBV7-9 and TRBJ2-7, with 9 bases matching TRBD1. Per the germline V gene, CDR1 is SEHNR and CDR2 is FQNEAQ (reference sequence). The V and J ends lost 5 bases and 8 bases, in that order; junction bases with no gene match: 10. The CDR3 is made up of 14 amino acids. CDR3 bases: TGTGCCAGCAGCGCCGGGACAGGGACTCATAAGCAGTACTTC. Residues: CASSAGTGTHKQYF.

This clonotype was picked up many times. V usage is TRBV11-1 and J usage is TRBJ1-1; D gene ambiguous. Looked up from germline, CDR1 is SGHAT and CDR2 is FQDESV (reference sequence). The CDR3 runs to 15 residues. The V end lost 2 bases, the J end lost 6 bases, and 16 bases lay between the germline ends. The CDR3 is CASSLSIGHNAEAFF. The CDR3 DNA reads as TGTGCCAGCAGCTTATCGATTGGGCACAACGCTGAAGCTTTCTTT.

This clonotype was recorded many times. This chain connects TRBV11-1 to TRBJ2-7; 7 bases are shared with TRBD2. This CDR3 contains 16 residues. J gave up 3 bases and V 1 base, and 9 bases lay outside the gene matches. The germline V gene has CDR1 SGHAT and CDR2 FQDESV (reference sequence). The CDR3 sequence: CASSLGAGAVFYEQYF. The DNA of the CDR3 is TGTGCCAGCAGCTTAGGGGCGGGAGCCGTTTTCTACGAGCAGTACTTC.

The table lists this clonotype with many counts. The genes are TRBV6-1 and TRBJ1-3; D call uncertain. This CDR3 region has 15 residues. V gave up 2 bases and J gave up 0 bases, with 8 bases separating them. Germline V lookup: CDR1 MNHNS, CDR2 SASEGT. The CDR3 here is CASSEQSSSGNTIYF. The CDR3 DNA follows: TGTGCCAGCAGTGAACAGTCCAGCTCTGGAAACACCATATATTTT.

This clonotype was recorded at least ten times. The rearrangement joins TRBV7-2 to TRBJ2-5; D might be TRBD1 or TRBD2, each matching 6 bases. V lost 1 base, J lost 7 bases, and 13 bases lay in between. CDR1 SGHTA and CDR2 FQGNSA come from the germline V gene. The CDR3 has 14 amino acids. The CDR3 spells CASSLDSGALTQYF. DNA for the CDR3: TGTGCCAGCAGCTTAGACTCGGGGGCACTGACCCAGTACTTC.

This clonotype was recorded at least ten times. As DNA, the CDR3 is TGTGCCAGCAGCTCGACAGGGGGCGGTGGAAACACCATATATTTT. Its protein product is CASSSTGGGGNTIYF. The chain uses TRBV7-3 and TRBJ1-3; 10 nucleotides agree with TRBD1. CDR1 and CDR2 (germline): SGHTA, FQGTGA. This CDR3 region has 15 residues. J was trimmed by 3 bases and V by 4 bases; bases with no gene match: 3.

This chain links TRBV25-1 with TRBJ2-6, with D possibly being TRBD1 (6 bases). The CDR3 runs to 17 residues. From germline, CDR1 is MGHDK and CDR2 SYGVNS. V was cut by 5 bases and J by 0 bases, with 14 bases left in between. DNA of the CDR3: TGTGCCAGCAGTCCCATTCAGGGGTCCTCTGGGGCCAACGTCCTGACTTTC. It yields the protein CASSPIQGSSGANVLTF.

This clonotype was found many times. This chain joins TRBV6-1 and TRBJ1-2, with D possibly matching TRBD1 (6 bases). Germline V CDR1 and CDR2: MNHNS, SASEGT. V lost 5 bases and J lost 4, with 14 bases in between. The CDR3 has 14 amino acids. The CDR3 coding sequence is TGTGCCAGCAGTCCTACAGGGTTTGGCTATGGCTACACCTTC. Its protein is CASSPTGFGYGYTF.

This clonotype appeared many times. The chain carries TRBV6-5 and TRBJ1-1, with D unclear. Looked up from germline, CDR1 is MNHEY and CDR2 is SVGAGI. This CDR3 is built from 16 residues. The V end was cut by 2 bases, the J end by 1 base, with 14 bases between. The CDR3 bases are TGTGCCAGCAGTTACATGGCACCCCTCAGGAACACTGAAGCTTTCTTT. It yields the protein CASSYMAPLRNTEAFF.

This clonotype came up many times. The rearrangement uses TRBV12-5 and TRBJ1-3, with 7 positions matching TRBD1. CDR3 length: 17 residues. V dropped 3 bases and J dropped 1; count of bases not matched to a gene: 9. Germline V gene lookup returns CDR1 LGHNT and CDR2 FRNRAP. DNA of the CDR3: TGTGCTAGTGGTTTATTGACAGGGAGAATGTCTGGAAACACCATATATTTT. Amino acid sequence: CASGLLTGRMSGNTIYF.

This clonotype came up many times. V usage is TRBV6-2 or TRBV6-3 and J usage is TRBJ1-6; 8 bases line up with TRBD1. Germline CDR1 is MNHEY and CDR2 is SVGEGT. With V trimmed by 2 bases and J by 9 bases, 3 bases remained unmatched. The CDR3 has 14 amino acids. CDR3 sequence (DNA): TGTGCCAGCAGTTACAGGACAGGGCGTTCACCCCTCCACTTT. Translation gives CASSYRTGRSPLHF.

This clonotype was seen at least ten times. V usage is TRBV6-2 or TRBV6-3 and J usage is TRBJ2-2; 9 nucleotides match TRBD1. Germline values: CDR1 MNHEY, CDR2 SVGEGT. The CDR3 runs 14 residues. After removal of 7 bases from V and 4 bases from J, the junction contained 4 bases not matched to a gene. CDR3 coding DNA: TGTGCCAGCACGGGACAGGGTTCCACCGGGGAGCTGTTTTTT. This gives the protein CASTGQGSTGELFF.

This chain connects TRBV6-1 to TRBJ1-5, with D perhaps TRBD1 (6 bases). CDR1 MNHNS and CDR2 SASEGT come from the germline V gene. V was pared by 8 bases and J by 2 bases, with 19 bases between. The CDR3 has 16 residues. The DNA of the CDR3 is TGTGCCAGCGGGTTGGGGGCCCTTAGCGGCAATCAGCCCCAGCATTTT. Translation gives CASGLGALSGNQPQHF.

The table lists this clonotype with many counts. In DNA form, the CDR3 reads TGTGCCAGCAGCTTAGTAGAGGTTAATGCCTACGAGCAGTACTTC. Translation gives CASSLVEVNAYEQYF. The rearrangement joins TRBV7-4 to TRBJ2-7, with no clear D. Trimming pared 1 base from V and 2 bases from J, leaving 12 bases between. The CDR3 length is 15 residues. Germline loops: CDR1 SGHVT, CDR2 SQSDAQ.

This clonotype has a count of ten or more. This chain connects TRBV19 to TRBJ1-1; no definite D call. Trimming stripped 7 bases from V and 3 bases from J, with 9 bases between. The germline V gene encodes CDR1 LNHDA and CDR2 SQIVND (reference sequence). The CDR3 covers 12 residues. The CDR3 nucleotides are TGTGCCAGTAAAGACGGCTACACTGAAGCTTTCTTT. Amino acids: CASKDGYTEAFF.

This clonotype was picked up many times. This chain's CDR3 is CAWSHTRTGIGSNQPQHF. CDR3 nucleotide sequence: TGTGCCTGGAGCCACACCAGGACAGGGATTGGTAGCAATCAGCCCCAGCATTTT. This rearrangement joins TRBV30 to TRBJ1-5; 8 bases align to TRBD1. The J segment lost 0 bases and the V segment lost 3 bases, leaving 13 bases of the junction unmatched. CDR1 is GTSNPN, CDR2 SVGIG, per germline (reference sequence). The CDR3 has 18 residues. The full variable domain, in which reference TRBV30 and TRBJ1-5 provide the parts outside the CDR3, is SQTIHQWPATLVQPVGSPLSLECTVEGTSNPNLYWYRQAAGRGLQLLFYSVGIGQISSEVPQNLSASRPQDRQFILSSKKLLLSDSGFYLCAWSHTRTGIGSNQPQHFGDGTRLSIL.

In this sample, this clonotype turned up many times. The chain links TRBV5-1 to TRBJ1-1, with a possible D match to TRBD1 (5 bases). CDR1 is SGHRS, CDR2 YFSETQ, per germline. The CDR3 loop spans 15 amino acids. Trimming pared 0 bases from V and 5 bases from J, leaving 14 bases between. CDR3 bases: TGCGCCAGCAGCTTGGAACCGGGACCGGGGACTGAAGCTTTCTTT. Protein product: CASSLEPGPGTEAFF.

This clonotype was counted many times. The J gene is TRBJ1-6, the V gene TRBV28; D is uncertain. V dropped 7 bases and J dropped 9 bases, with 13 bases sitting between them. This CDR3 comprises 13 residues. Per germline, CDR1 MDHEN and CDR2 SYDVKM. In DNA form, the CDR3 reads TGTGCCAGCACCGATACGCCGGGTTCACCCCTCCACTTT. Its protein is CASTDTPGSPLHF.

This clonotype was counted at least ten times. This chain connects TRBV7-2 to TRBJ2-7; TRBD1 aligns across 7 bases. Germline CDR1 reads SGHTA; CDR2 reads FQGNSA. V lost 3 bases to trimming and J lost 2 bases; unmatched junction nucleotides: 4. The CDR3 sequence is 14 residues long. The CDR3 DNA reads TGTGCCAGCAGCTTCCGACAGGGCACCTACGAGCAGTACTTC. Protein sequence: CASSFRQGTYEQYF.

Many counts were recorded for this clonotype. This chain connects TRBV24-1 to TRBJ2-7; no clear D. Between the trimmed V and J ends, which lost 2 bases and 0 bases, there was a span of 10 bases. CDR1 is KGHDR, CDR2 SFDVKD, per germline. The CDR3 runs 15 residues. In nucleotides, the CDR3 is TGTGCCACCAGTGATTGGGCAGGAGACTCCTACGAGCAGTACTTC. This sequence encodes CATSDWAGDSYEQYF.

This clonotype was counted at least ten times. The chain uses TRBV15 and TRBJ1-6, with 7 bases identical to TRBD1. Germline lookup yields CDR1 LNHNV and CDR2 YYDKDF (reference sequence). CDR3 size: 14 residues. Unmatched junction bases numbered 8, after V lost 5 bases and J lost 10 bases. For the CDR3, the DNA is TGTGCCACCAGCGGAGGACAGGTTGAATCACCCCTCCACTTT. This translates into CATSGGQVESPLHF.